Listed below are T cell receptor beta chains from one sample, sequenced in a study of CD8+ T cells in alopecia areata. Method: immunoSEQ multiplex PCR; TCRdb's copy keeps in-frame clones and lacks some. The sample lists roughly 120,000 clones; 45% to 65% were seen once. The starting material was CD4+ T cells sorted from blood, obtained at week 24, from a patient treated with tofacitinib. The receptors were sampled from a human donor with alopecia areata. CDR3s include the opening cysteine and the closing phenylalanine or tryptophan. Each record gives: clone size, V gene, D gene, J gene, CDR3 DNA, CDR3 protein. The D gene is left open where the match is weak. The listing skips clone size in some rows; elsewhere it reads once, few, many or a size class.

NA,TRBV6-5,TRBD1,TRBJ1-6,TGTGCCAGCCGAACAGGGGGCATGGCACCCCTCCACTTT,CASRTGGMAPLHF
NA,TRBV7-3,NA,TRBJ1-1,TGTGCCAGCAGCCCTAATCAGGGCATTGGGACTGAAGCTTTCTTT,CASSPNQGIGTEAFF
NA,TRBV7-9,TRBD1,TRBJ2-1,TGTGCCAGCAGCAAGGACAGGGGGACTGAGCAGTTCTTC,CASSKDRGTEQFF
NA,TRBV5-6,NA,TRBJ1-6,TGTGCCAGCAGCCGCCTCGAGGGCGGAGGAGGTCCCCTCCACTTT,CASSRLEGGGGPLHF
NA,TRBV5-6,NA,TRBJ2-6,TGTGCCAGCAGCTTGGGTTACGTAGGATTCAACGTCCTGACTTTC,CASSLGYVGFNVLTF
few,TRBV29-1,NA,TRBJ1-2,TGCAGCGTCGCCCCACGAGGGGTACACTATGGCTACACCTTC,CSVAPRGVHYGYTF
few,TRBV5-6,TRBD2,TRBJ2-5,TGTGCCAGCAGCTTTCTAGCGGGGGAACGAGAGACCCAGTACTTC,CASSFLAGERETQYF
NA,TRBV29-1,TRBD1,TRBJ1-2,TGCAGCGTTGCGGTCAGGGGACAGAATCACCAAGGGGGGTATGGCTACACCTTC,CSVAVRGQNHQGGYGYTF
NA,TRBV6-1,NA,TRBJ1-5,TGTGCCAGCAGTGAACAGAGCTATCAGCCCCAGCATTTT,CASSEQSYQPQHF
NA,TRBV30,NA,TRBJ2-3,TGTGCCTGGCAGCAACAGGGACTGGATACGCAGTATTTT,CAWQQQGLDTQYF
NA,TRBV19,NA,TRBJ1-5,TGTGCCAGTAGTATAGGAGGAGGGTATCAGCCCCAGCATTTT,CASSIGGGYQPQHF
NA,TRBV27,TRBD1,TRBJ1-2,TGTGCCAGCAGACCCTCCTCGGGACAGGGAAGAAAAAAAGGCTACACCTTC,CASRPSSGQGRKKGYTF
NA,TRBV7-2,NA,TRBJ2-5,TGTGCCAGCAGCTTAACGGCCCAAGAGACCCAGTACTTC,CASSLTAQETQYF
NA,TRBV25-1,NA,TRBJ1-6,TGTGCCAGCAGTGAATATAATTCACCCCTCCACTTT,CASSEYNSPLHF
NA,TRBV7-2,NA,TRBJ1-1,TGTGCCAGCAGCTGGGGCGGATTGAACACTGAAGCTTTCTTT,CASSWGGLNTEAFF
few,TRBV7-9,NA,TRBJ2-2,TGTGCCAGCCCCCCTGGCCAGGCGAACACCGGGGAGCTGTTTTTT,CASPPGQANTGELFF
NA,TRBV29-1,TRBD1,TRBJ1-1,TGCAGCGTTGCCGACAGGGCATCGTACACTGAAGCTTTCTTT,CSVADRASYTEAFF